This T cell receptor beta chain was retrieved from a study of cytomegalovirus exposure and HLA in healthy donors. In the PCR, 60 Vbeta and 13 Jbeta primers were used. This table comes from immunoSEQ multiplex PCR, and its TCRdb copy is limited to in-frame clones, with some not included. The table includes 150,000 to 200,000 clones, more than 70% detected once. The CDR3 covers 16 residues. CDR1 and CDR2 (germline): MGHDK, SYGVNS. V lost 2 bases, J lost 0 bases, and 11 bases lay in between. The receptor was derived from a boy aged 5-17 years in good health and CMV-seronegative. Sequencing used PBMCs. V gene TRBV25-1 combines with J gene TRBJ1-3; the D gene is possibly TRBD1 (5 bases). Here the CDR3 DNA reads TGTGCCAGCAGTGAAATGGGACTCTCCTCTGGAAACACCATATATTTT. Protein product: CASSEMGLSSGNTIYF.